The 17 T cell receptor beta chains below all came from one sample that was sequenced in a study of T cell responses to AZD1222 COVID-19 vaccine. Profiling relied on immunoSEQ multiplex PCR, and the TCRdb table lists in-frame clones only, not all of them. The repertoire holds approximately 120,000 clones, with roughly 90% as singletons. This sample comprised peripheral blood, obtained on day 0 of AZD1222 vaccination. Source of these receptors: an adult in good health.

This chain's CDR3 is CSVEDQWEAFF. Written as DNA, the CDR3 is TGCAGCGTTGAAGATCAATGGGAAGCTTTCTTT. This chain links TRBV29-1 with TRBJ1-1, with D hard to call. The ends were cut back, 0 bases at V and 8 bases at J, with 7 bases in the middle. Germline loops: CDR1 SQVTM, CDR2 ANQGSEA. This CDR3 has 11 amino acids. The full variable domain, with the rest looked up from reference TRBV29-1 and TRBJ1-1, is SAVISQKPSRDICQRGTSLTIQCQVDSQVTMMFWYRQQPGQSLTLIATANQGSEATYESGFVIDKFPISRPNLTFSTLTVSNMSPEDSSIYLCSVEDQWEAFFGQGTRLTVV.

The rearrangement links TRBV29-1 to TRBJ1-1, with D possibly being TRBD1 (5 bases). Trimming shortened V by 4 bases and J by 11 bases, and 17 bases separated the two germline ends. Per germline, CDR1 SQVTM and CDR2 ANQGSEA. This CDR3 contains 12 residues. CDR3: CSVAGPMIGAFF. CDR3 nucleotides: TGCAGCGTTGCGGGACCGATGATCGGGGCTTTCTTT.

The chain has TRBV14 and TRBJ2-4, with D possibly matching TRBD1 (5 bases). With 0 bases removed from V and 7 bases from J, the gap between germline ends came to 7 bases. Germline V CDR1 and CDR2: SGHDN, FVKESK. CDR3 size: 13 residues. The CDR3 is CASSQEGPNIQYF. In DNA, the CDR3 is TGTGCCAGCAGCCAAGAGGGGCCGAACATTCAGTACTTC.

The chain carries TRBV18 and TRBJ1-5; D unresolved. This CDR3 spans 16 amino acids. Trimming took off 3 bases at V and 2 bases at J, with 14 bases between the two ends. Germline CDR1 reads KGHSH; CDR2 reads LQKENI. As DNA, the CDR3 is TGTGCCAGCTCACCGCGTCTGGGTGAGGGCAATCAGCCCCAGCATTTT. This sequence encodes CASSPRLGEGNQPQHF.

This clone showed up just once. J is TRBJ1-2 and V is TRBV19; tentatively, D is TRBD1 (6 bases). The V gene's germline CDR1 is LNHDA and CDR2 SQIVND (reference sequence). V lost 5 bases and J lost 4, with 14 bases in between. The CDR3 is made up of 14 amino acids. CDR3 DNA sequence: TGTGCCAGTAGTGCGGGGGCGACCCTCTATGGCTACACCTTC. It yields the protein CASSAGATLYGYTF.

The rearrangement links TRBV5-6 to TRBJ2-4; no clear D gene. CDR1 and CDR2 (germline): SGHDT, YYEEEE. Trimming shortened V by 2 bases and J by 1 base, and 13 bases separated the two germline ends. CDR3 length: 16 amino acids. CDR3: CASSFLSGRAKNIQYF. The CDR3 coding sequence is TGTGCCAGCAGCTTTTTATCCGGAAGGGCCAAAAACATTCAGTACTTC.

V gene TRBV29-1 combines with J gene TRBJ2-7; D not resolved. The CDR3 has 11 amino acids. Germline V gene data show CDR1 as SQVTM and CDR2 as ANQGSEA. The V and J ends lost 3 bases and 3 bases respectively, with 6 bases between them. The CDR3 DNA is TGCAGCGTTGAGCATAGCTACGAGCAGTACTTC. It yields the protein CSVEHSYEQYF.

The chain's CDR3 is CASSLGPPPETQYF. In DNA, the CDR3 is TGTGCCAGCAGCTTAGGGCCTCCGCCAGAGACCCAGTACTTC. V and J are TRBV7-9 and TRBJ2-5, with D unclear. Trimming left V 1 base short and J 4 bases short, with 10 bases between. Germline CDR1 is SEHNR and CDR2 is FQNEAQ (reference sequence). The CDR3 spans 14 residues.

The chain links TRBV19 to TRBJ1-4, with 8 bases that match TRBD1. The CDR3 contains 14 residues. The V segment lost 3 bases and the J segment 4 bases; nucleotides outside the gene matches: 1. Looked up from germline, CDR1 is LNHDA and CDR2 is SQIVND (reference sequence). The CDR3 is CASSMGQDNEKLFF. As DNA, the CDR3 is TGTGCCAGTAGTATGGGACAGGATAATGAAAAACTGTTTTTT.

V is TRBV6-5 and J is TRBJ1-2; tentative D call: TRBD1 (6 bases). Germline values: CDR1 MNHEY, CDR2 SVGAGI. The CDR3 is 13 amino acids. V was cut by 5 bases and J by 4 bases, with 11 bases left in between. The CDR3 DNA reads TGTGCCAGCAGTCTAGGGGGGTTCTATGGCTACACCTTC. It specifies CASSLGGFYGYTF.

J is TRBJ2-1 and V is TRBV27, with TRBD2 matching 11 bases. This CDR3 has 15 amino acids. CDR1 is MNHEY and CDR2 is SMNVEV in the germline V gene (reference sequence). After removal of 2 bases from V and 5 bases from J, the junction contained 2 bases not matched to a gene. The CDR3 bases are TGTGCCAGCAGTTTAACTAGCGGGAGAAACAATGAGCAGTTCTTC. This gives the protein CASSLTSGRNNEQFF.

The rearrangement joins TRBV18 to TRBJ1-1; D remains ambiguous. From germline, CDR1 is KGHSH and CDR2 LQKENI. The CDR3 loop spans 14 amino acids. V was pared by 0 bases and J by 8 bases, with 13 bases between. Here the CDR3 reads CASSPPNVLREAFF. DNA of the CDR3: TGTGCCAGCTCACCACCCAATGTACTGAGGGAAGCTTTCTTT.

This clone was observed at least ten times. The chain is built from TRBV10-3 and TRBJ2-3; no clear D. The V end was cut by 9 bases, the J end by 3 bases, with 16 bases between. CDR3 length: 14 amino acids. Germline assignment: CDR1 ENHRY and CDR2 SYGVKD. The CDR3: CAIGHRLTTDTQYF. The CDR3 DNA is TGTGCCATTGGGCACAGATTAACGACAGATACGCAGTATTTT.

The CDR3 nucleotides read TGCGCCAGCAGCTATCGAAGCAATGAGCAGTTCTTC. Its translation: CASSYRSNEQFF. The J gene is TRBJ2-1, the V gene TRBV5-1; no definite D call. Trimming stripped 3 bases from V and 6 bases from J, with 7 bases between. The germline gives CDR1 SGHRS, CDR2 YFSETQ. CDR3 size: 12 residues.

This rearrangement joins TRBV28 to TRBJ1-5; D gene uncertain. The germline V and J ends were trimmed by 3 bases and 7 bases, with 16 bases remaining between them. CDR3 length: 15 amino acids. Germline V gene lookup returns CDR1 MDHEN and CDR2 SYDVKM. The CDR3 DNA reads as TGTGCCAGCAGTTTGTACGGGCAGTCCTTGCAGCCCCAGCATTTT. Its translation is CASSLYGQSLQPQHF.

The chain employs TRBV19 and TRBJ1-1; D is unresolved. Germline V gives CDR1 LNHDA, CDR2 SQIVND (reference sequence). Between the trimmed V and J ends, which lost 3 bases and 3 bases, there was a span of 8 bases. The CDR3 covers 13 residues. This chain's CDR3 is CASSIPDDTEAFF. For the CDR3, the DNA is TGTGCCAGTAGTATCCCGGACGACACTGAAGCTTTCTTT.

This clone was recorded only once. V and J are TRBV28 and TRBJ1-2; D gene uncertain. This CDR3 contains 11 residues. CDR1 and CDR2 from the germline V gene are MDHEN and SYDVKM. The V end lost 2 bases, the J end lost 14 bases, and 12 bases lay between the germline ends. For the CDR3, the DNA is TGTGCCAGCAGTTTAGAGGGCGGACGGACCTTC. Protein: CASSLEGGRTF.